Listed below are T cell receptor beta chains from one sample, sequenced in a study of T-cell reconstitution after alpha-beta-depleted transplantation in children. A single record per CDR3 protein comes from TCRdb applying MiXCR to the PCR reads. The table includes hundreds of thousands of distinct CDR3 sequences, roughly 9.1% detected once. The sequencing used PBMCs, collected before TCRalphabeta/CD19-depleted stem cell transplant. These receptors were obtained from a boy under two years old with acute myeloid leukemia, due to receive a stem cell transplant. Both conserved end residues are part of each CDR3. Each record gives: D gene, clone size, V gene, J gene, CDR3 length, CDR3 DNA, CDR3 protein. The D gene is left open where the match is weak. A clone size is listed for some rows: how often the clone was seen (once, few, many), or a class if it is expanded.

NA	NA	TRBV12-3/TRBV12-4	TRBJ2-7	13	TGTGCCAGCACCGGCCGACACCCCTACGAGCAGTACTTC	CASTGRHPYEQYF
NA	many	TRBV20-1	TRBJ2-1	15	TGCAGTGCTAGAGATGTTTTACTACCATACAATGAGCAGTTCTTC	CSARDVLLPYNEQFF
NA	many	TRBV3-1	TRBJ1-2	14	TGTGCCAGCAGCCAAGAGGCAGGGTTTCATGGCTACACCTTC	CASSQEAGFHGYTF
NA	NA	TRBV6-2/TRBV6-3	TRBJ2-1	13	TGTGCCAGCAGTATCGAGGGGTACAATGAGCAGTTCTTC	CASSIEGYNEQFF
TRBD1	many	TRBV15	TRBJ1-1	15	TGTGCCACCAGCAGGGGGGGGACAGCGAACACTGAAGCTTTCTTT	CATSRGGTANTEAFF
TRBD2	many	TRBV5-1	TRBJ2-5	15	TGCGCCAGCAGCCGAGCGGGAGAATTGGGTTTGGCCCAGTACTTC	CASSRAGELGLAQYF
TRBD1	many	TRBV9	TRBJ2-2	13	TGTGCCAGCGGCAGGGGGCCGGCCGGGGAGCTGTTTTTT	CASGRGPAGELFF
TRBD2	NA	TRBV7-3	TRBJ2-1	14	TGTGCCAGCAGTTCCCTAGCGGGCCACAATGAGCAGTTCTTC	CASSSLAGHNEQFF
NA	many	TRBV29-1	TRBJ2-7	14	TGCAGCGTTCCGAACCCTACGGGGTCCTACGAGCAGTACTTC	CSVPNPTGSYEQYF
NA	many	TRBV27	TRBJ2-2	15	TGTGCCAGCAGTTTCTCCGGGGGGCACACCGGGGAGCTGTTTTTT	CASSFSGGHTGELFF
NA	many	TRBV5-1	TRBJ1-2	13	TGCGCCAGCAAGAAGGCTGATAACTATGGCTACACCTTC	CASKKADNYGYTF
TRBD1	many	TRBV4-2	TRBJ1-4	15	TGTGCCAGCAGCCAAGTTTTTGGGACAGCTGAAAAACTGTTTTTT	CASSQVFGTAEKLFF
NA	NA	TRBV20-1	TRBJ2-1	14	TGCAGTGCTAGAAGGGGGGGCTCCTACAATGAGCAGTTCTTC	CSARRGGSYNEQFF